This TCR beta chain derives from a study of radiation and T cells in renal cell carcinoma. Data came from immunoSEQ multiplex PCR; TCRdb stores just in-frame clones and leaves some out. The sample has approximately 31,000 clones, roughly 80% seen once. V gave up 0 bases and J gave up 4 bases, with 13 bases separating them. From germline, CDR1 is MNHEY and CDR2 SVGAGI. The CDR3 runs 16 residues. Time point of the sample: blood 4 weeks post-SBRT, at nephrectomy. Sample treatment: 15 Gy SBRT to primary tumor, nephrectomy 4 weeks later. This clonotype originated in a man aged 55 to 70 with renal cell carcinoma. The chain carries TRBV6-5 and TRBJ1-5; possibly TRBD1 for D (5 bases). The sample in question was blood, obtained from a patient whose treatment included radiotherapy and nephrectomy. The CDR3 DNA is TGTGCCAGCAGTTACTCGAGTGGGGCAGATAATCAGCCCCAGCATTTT. Protein product: CASSYSSGADNQPQHF.